This entry lists 5 T cell receptor beta chains sequenced from one sample in a study of response to subunit inactivated influenza vaccine. MiXCR, applied by TCRdb to the RT-PCR reads, yields one record per CDR3 protein. Found here are 600,000 to 850,000 distinct CDR3 sequences, around 13% of them singletons; the top ten hold 7.6%. The specimen comprised PBMCs from blood, sampled 14 to 15 days before vaccination. These receptors were obtained from a man aged 45 to 65 who received an inactivated influenza vaccine.

The chain recombines TRBV4-2 with TRBJ2-3; 14 bases fit TRBD2. This CDR3 comprises 20 residues. Germline V lookup: CDR1 LGHNA, CDR2 YNFKEQ. V lost 2 bases to trimming and J lost 1 base; unmatched junction nucleotides: 11. In nucleotides, the CDR3 is TGTGCCAGCAGCCAACTGGGACTAGCGGGAGAAGGGGAGGGCACAGATACGCAGTATTTT. It encodes CASSQLGLAGEGEGTDTQYF.

The chain employs TRBV21-1 and TRBJ2-1; TRBD2 reflects the table's D call only, with no check against the DNA. TRBV21-1 is annotated as a pseudogene. The CDR3 covers 16 residues. CDR3 DNA: TGTGCCAGCAGCACCGGGACTAGCGGGATTTACAATGAGCAGTTCTTC. Translating it yields CASSTGTSGIYNEQFF.

This clonotype was seen a handful of times. The CDR3 is CASSPLAEPYYEQYF. In nucleotides, the CDR3 is TGTGCCAGCAGCCCACTAGCGGAGCCGTACTACGAGCAGTACTTC. The chain joins TRBV7-2 to TRBJ2-7, with TRBD2 matching over 8 bases. Losses at the gene ends were 5 bases for V and 3 bases for J; bases not matched to a gene: 9. Germline CDR1 SGHTA, CDR2 FQGNSA. The CDR3 has 15 residues.

The J gene is TRBJ2-5, the V gene TRBV18, with 9 nucleotides matching TRBD2. The CDR3 runs to 15 residues. V trimming: 3 bases; J trimming: 5 bases; junction bases outside the gene matches: 7. Germline V CDR1 and CDR2: KGHSH, LQKENI. CDR3 region: CASSPAGLARETQYF. The CDR3 nucleotides read TGTGCCAGCTCACCGGCGGGACTAGCTCGCGAGACCCAGTACTTC.

The rearrangement links TRBV10-3 to TRBJ2-1; 12 bases are a match to TRBD2. This CDR3 is built from 15 residues. The germline gives CDR1 ENHRY, CDR2 SYGVKD. After removal of 3 bases from V and 7 bases from J, the junction contained 4 bases not matched to a gene. CDR3 sequence: CAISDRLAGANEQFF. CDR3 nucleotides: TGTGCCATCAGTGACAGACTAGCGGGAGCTAATGAGCAGTTCTTC.